Described below is a single T cell receptor beta chain sequence and its context. This entry belongs to a study of blood T cell repertoires in COVID-19. About the research overall: Italy, Spain and the United States were the sources of the convalescent and acute COVID-19 samples. PBMCs, B-cell-depleted T cells, or T cells provided the cDNA or gDNA that made up the material.

Authors' analysis steps: Nucleated cell counts were estimated from reference gene primer amplification. Some clones are missing from TCRdb's copy, which holds only in-frame ones; the method was immunoSEQ multiplex PCR. Clonal size and the V and J genes are those of that table, whereas D and trimming came from the DNA. In the table there are tens of thousands of clones, 70% to 90% of which are singletons. V lost 3 bases to trimming and J lost 4 bases, with 15 bases between them. CDR3 length: 15 residues. Germline V CDR1 and CDR2: KGHSH, LQKENI. The sample taken for sequencing was peripheral blood. The receptor comes from a man aged 70 or older with acute or convalescent COVID-19. V usage is TRBV18 and J usage is TRBJ1-1, with unresolved D. The CDR3, as DNA: TGTGCCAGCTCACCTGCGGGAACGGGGAGCACTGAAGCTTTCTTT. Its protein is CASSPAGTGSTEAFF.